The rows below give T cell receptor beta chains drawn from one sample of a study of Graves' ophthalmopathy and Graves' hyperthyroidism. TCRdb redid the calling of the multiplex PCR reads with MiXCR, one entry per CDR3 protein. This sample carries around 1.1 million distinct CDR3 sequences, about 35% of them seen once, and the ten largest clones take roughly 10%. The sequencing input was peripheral blood or thyroid tissue (not recorded which). Every receptor here comes from an adult man with Graves' hyperthyroidism. CDR3s include the opening cysteine and the closing phenylalanine or tryptophan. A D gene is named only where the DNA matches it firmly. Expanded clones are given a class, and other clones once, few, many or no size at all.

d_call,clone_size,v_call,cdr3_aa
.,many,TRBV7-8,CASSRIRNQPQHF
.,.,TRBV12-5,CASGLYSLPYNSPLHF
.,.,TRBV7-2,CASSLVIPRNNEQFF
.,.,TRBV4-2,CASSQDGGTSITGELFF
.,many,TRBV5-1,CASRRTGAYEQYF
.,.,TRBV6-6,CASSYQRESNSPLHF
.,many,TRBV7-9,CATQRGSGEQYF
TRBD1,few,TRBV29-1,CSVSGGEEIPYEQYF
.,many,TRBV24-1,CATRGVASTGELFF
TRBD2,many,TRBV29-1,CSVELAGGGETQYF
TRBD2,many,TRBV6-2/TRBV6-3,CASGPSGYEQYF
TRBD1,few,TRBV7-2,CASSHRDRGSIFRAFF
.,many,TRBV9,CASSVVGGYEQYF
.,few,TRBV10-3,CAISYSTGGYTF
.,.,TRBV30,CAWSVARDASPLHF
.,many,TRBV2,CASRRDTSWFYGYTF
.,.,TRBV14,CASSQRGQLGEKLFF
.,.,TRBV29-1,CSGRDGSNYGYTF
TRBD1,few,TRBV6-6,CASSYVGGGSEKLFF
.,many,TRBV6-1,CASSEYETASNQPQHF
TRBD1,.,TRBV13,CASRSGQGDADGYTF
TRBD2,few,TRBV2,CASSIGTSGKQETQYF
TRBD1,.,TRBV15,CATSSQEGRDRGNEKLFF
.,many,TRBV9,CASSEGSNSPLHF
.,.,TRBV6-5,CASSYSRGTGELFF
TRBD1,.,TRBV29-1,CSVDRGTGGLFF
.,many,TRBV4-3,CASRRQDSGANVLTF
.,few,TRBV12-3/TRBV12-4,CASTHSLRGGIQPQHF
.,.,TRBV7-9,CASSVPLGTEAFF
.,many,TRBV5-1,CASSLADSWDGYTF
.,.,TRBV9,CASSVTIQGVEGYTF
.,.,TRBV18,CASSRWGLGQPQHF
.,many,TRBV20-1,CAGTDYSGANVLTF
TRBD1,.,TRBV10-3,CAIRVTGANTGELFF
.,few,TRBV7-2,CASARGGYTF
.,.,TRBV4-1,CASSQGARYF
.,many,TRBV2,CASPRAVDRGYTF
.,.,TRBV28,CASRNRNRVYEQYF
.,many,TRBV29-1,CSVAAALETQYF
TRBD1,many,TRBV2,CASSDRGGGYGYTF
TRBD1,.,TRBV9,CASSPGSGTGINQPQHF
TRBD1,many,TRBV4-1,CASSQGTGGDQPQHF
.,.,TRBV24-1,CASAVMNTEAFF
.,.,TRBV10-3,CAISGTELDNSPLHF
.,.,TRBV4-3,CASSQEVARGYRYTEAFF
.,many,TRBV7-2,CASSLDRTNMNTEAFF
TRBD1,.,TRBV4-1,CASSLDRVTNTIYF
TRBD1,.,TRBV5-1,CASSSPQGWVTEAFF
.,.,TRBV15,CATSRVGMFGYTF
TRBD2,.,TRBV11-2,CASSLAPAGGSDEQYF